This TCR beta chain was sequenced during a study of blood T cell repertoires in COVID-19. In the study overall: Collection of acute and convalescent COVID-19 samples took place in the United States, Italy and Spain. The analysed material was cDNA or gDNA that came from T cells, B-cell-depleted T cells, or PBMCs.

Original methodology: Nucleated cell number was recorded as an estimate derived from reference gene primer amplification. Generated by immunoSEQ multiplex PCR, the TCRdb table keeps only in-frame clones and is missing some. For V, J and clone size, that table is used; D and trimming come from the DNA. The profile covers roughly 180,000 clones, with approximately 85% appearing a single time and just under 8.5% taken by the ten largest. V lost 2 bases to trimming and J lost 4 bases; unmatched junction nucleotides: 4. This CDR3 comprises 14 residues. Germline assignment: CDR1 MNHEY and CDR2 SMNVEV (reference sequence).

The chain recombines TRBV27 with TRBJ2-5, with 7 bases lining up with TRBD2. The sequencing sample was made of peripheral blood. The sequence was obtained from a woman aged 55-75 years with acute or convalescent COVID-19. The DNA for the CDR3 is TGTGCCAGCAGTTTAGGGGGGGAACGAGAGACCCAGTACTTC. This codes for CASSLGGERETQYF.